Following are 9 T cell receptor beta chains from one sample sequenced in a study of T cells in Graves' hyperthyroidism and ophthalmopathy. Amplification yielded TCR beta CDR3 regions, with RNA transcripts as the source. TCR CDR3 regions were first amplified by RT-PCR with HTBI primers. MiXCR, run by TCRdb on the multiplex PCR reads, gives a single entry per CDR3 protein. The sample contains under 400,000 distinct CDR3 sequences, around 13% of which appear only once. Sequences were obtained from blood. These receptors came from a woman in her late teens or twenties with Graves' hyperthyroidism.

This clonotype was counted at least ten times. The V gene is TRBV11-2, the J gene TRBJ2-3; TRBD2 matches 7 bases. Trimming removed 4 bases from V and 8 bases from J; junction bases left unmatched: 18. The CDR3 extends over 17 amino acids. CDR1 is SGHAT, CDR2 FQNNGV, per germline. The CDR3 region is CASSSSTTRSGAVTQYF. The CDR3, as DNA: TGTGCCAGCAGCTCCTCAACGACTAGGAGCGGGGCGGTTACGCAGTATTTT.

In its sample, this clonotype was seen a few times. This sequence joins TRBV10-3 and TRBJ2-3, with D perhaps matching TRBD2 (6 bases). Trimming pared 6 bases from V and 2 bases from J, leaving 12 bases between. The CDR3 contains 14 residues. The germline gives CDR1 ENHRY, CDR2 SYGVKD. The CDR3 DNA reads TGTGCCATCAGGGCGGGACGGCTCACAGATACGCAGTATTTT. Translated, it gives CAIRAGRLTDTQYF.

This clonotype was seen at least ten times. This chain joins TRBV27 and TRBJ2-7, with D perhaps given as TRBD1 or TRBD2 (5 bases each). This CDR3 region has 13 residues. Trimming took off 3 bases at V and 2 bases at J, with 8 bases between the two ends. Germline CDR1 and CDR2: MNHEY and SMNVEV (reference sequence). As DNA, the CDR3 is TGTGCCAGCAGTTTCAGGGAGACCTACGAGCAGTACTTC. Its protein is CASSFRETYEQYF.

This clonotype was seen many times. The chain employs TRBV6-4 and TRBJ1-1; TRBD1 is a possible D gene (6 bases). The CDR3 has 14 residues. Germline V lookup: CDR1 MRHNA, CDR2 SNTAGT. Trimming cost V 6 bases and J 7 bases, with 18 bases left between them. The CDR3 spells CASRTDRTVGEAFF. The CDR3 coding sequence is TGTGCCAGCAGGACCGACCGGACAGTCGGTGAAGCTTTCTTT.

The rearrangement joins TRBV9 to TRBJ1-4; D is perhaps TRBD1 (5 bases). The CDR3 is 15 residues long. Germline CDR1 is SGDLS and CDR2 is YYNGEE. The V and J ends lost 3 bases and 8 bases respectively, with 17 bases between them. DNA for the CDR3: TGTGCCAGCAGCGCCGGGGGGGGTAGTGGCGAAAAACTGTTTTTT. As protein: CASSAGGGSGEKLFF.

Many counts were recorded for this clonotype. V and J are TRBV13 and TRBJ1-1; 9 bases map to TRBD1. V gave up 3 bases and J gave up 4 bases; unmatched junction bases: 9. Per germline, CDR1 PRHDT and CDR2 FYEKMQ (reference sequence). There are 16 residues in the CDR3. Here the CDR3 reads CASSFGTGTASTEAFF. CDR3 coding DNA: TGTGCCAGCAGCTTTGGGACAGGGACCGCCAGCACTGAAGCTTTCTTT.

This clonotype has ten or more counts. The CDR3 is CAIRDRANQPQHF. CDR3 in DNA: TGTGCCATTCGGGACAGGGCAAATCAGCCCCAGCATTTT. The chain employs TRBV2 and TRBJ1-5; 9 bases map to TRBD1. Trimming at V came to 10 bases and at J to 4 bases, leaving 5 bases not matched to a gene. The CDR3 is 13 amino acids. CDR1 is SNHLY and CDR2 is FYNNEI in the germline V gene.

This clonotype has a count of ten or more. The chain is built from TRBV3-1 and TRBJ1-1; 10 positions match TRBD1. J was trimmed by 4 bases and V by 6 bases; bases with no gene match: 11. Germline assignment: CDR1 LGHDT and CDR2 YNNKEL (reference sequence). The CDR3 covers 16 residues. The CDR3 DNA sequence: TGTGCCAGCAGGCGGACAGGGGGGATTCGTGGCACTGAAGCTTTCTTT. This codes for CASRRTGGIRGTEAFF.

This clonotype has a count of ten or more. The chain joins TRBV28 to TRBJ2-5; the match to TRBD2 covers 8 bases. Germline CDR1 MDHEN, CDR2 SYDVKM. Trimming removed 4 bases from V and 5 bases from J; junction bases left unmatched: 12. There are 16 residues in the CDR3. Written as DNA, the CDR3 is TGTGCCAGCAGTTCCCCTAATAGCGGGATTTTCGAGACCCAGTACTTC. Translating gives CASSSPNSGIFETQYF.